This passage covers 14 T cell receptor beta chains from one sample sequenced in a study of CD8 T cells in Susac syndrome. A quantity of about 0.45 to 1 ug RNA underwent reverse transcription using random hexamers. TCRdb itself ran the immunoSEQ multiplex PCR reads through MiXCR, one entry per CDR3 protein. The sample holds around 190,000 distinct CDR3 sequences; about 95% are singletons and the top ten take approximately 0.1%. The material sequenced was CD4+ T cells from PBMCs. The receptors shown here come from a human donor in good health.

The chain recombines TRBV29-1 with TRBJ1-3; 8 nucleotides match TRBD1. This CDR3 is built from 14 residues. CDR1 and CDR2 (germline): SQVTM, ANQGSEA. Trimming cost V 6 bases and J 2 bases; bases outside gene matches: 6. In DNA, the CDR3 is TGCAGCGTCGTACAGGGGGATACTGGAAACACCATATATTTT. It encodes CSVVQGDTGNTIYF.

The rearrangement joins TRBV7-7 to TRBJ2-2; TRBD2 is a possible D gene (6 bases). Germline V gene lookup returns CDR1 SSHAT and CDR2 FNYEAQ (reference sequence). V was shortened by 5 bases and J by 7 bases, with 14 bases between the two germline ends. This CDR3 has 14 residues. This chain's CDR3 is CASSHGDLRGELFF. The CDR3 DNA reads as TGTGCCAGCAGCCACGGGGACTTACGCGGGGAGCTGTTTTTT.

The chain links TRBV9 to TRBJ2-7; 10 nucleotides line up with TRBD1. The CDR3 sequence is 14 residues long. Germline CDR1 reads SGDLS; CDR2 reads YYNGEE. The V and J ends lost 3 bases and 4 bases, in that order; junction bases with no gene match: 4. CDR3 residues: CASSAGQGFYEQYF. The CDR3 region has the DNA TGTGCCAGCAGCGCGGGACAGGGGTTTTACGAGCAGTACTTC.

This chain joins TRBV14 and TRBJ2-5; D unresolved. This CDR3 spans 12 amino acids. V was trimmed by 2 bases and J by 4 bases, leaving 5 bases between them. Germline CDR1 is SGHDN and CDR2 is FVKESK. CDR3 nucleotide sequence: TGTGCCAGCAGCCAACTAGGAGAGACCCAGTACTTC. Translating it yields CASSQLGETQYF.

This CDR3 is CSASGLAGGGDTQYF. The CDR3 DNA reads TGCAGTGCCTCGGGACTAGCGGGAGGTGGAGATACGCAGTATTTT. The V gene is TRBV20-1, the J gene TRBJ2-3; TRBD2 aligns across 15 bases. With V trimmed by 6 bases and J by 5 bases, 6 bases remained unmatched. The CDR3 is 15 residues long. Looked up from germline, CDR1 is DFQATT and CDR2 is SNEGSKA (reference sequence).

This sequence joins TRBV7-2 and TRBJ2-4, with 8 bases lining up with TRBD1. Trimming took 6 bases from V and 5 from J; bases not matched to a gene: 6. The CDR3 is 14 amino acids. Germline loops: CDR1 SGHTA, CDR2 FQGNSA. CDR3 nucleotide sequence: TGTGCCAGCAGAGCCGGACAGGGCCAAAACATTCAGTACTTC. Translating gives CASRAGQGQNIQYF.

For the CDR3, the DNA is TGTGCCAGCAGTTTCTTCACAGATACGCAGTATTTT. It codes for CASSFFTDTQYF. The J gene is TRBJ2-3, the V gene TRBV28; D not resolved. CDR3 length: 12 amino acids. The germline V gene has CDR1 MDHEN and CDR2 SYDVKM. V was pared by 3 bases and J by 2 bases, with 3 bases between.

V usage is TRBV5-1 and J usage is TRBJ1-2, with a tentative D call TRBD1 (5 bases). Germline lookup yields CDR1 SGHRS and CDR2 YFSETQ. The CDR3 has 14 residues. The ends were cut back, 0 bases at V and 6 bases at J, with 12 bases in the middle. This chain's CDR3 is CASSLEGRGDGYTF. CDR3 nucleotides: TGCGCCAGCAGCTTGGAAGGACGAGGGGATGGCTACACCTTC.

The chain has TRBV20-1 and TRBJ2-3, with 10 bases fitting TRBD2. V lost 1 base and J lost 1; bases outside the gene matches: 5. CDR1 DFQATT and CDR2 SNEGSKA come from the germline V gene (reference sequence). CDR3 size: 16 residues. CDR3 region: CSARVLAGVGTDTQYF. The CDR3 bases are TGCAGTGCTAGAGTTCTAGCGGGAGTGGGCACAGATACGCAGTATTTT.

The chain employs TRBV29-1 and TRBJ2-1; D may be TRBD2 (5 bases). This CDR3 region has 16 residues. Germline-derived CDR1 and CDR2 are SQVTM and ANQGSEA. The V and J ends lost 4 bases and 7 bases respectively, with 23 bases between them. DNA of the CDR3: TGCAGCGTTGTTGGGGTTAGGCCTAGCTTCGGGAATGAGCAGTTCTTC. It specifies CSVVGVRPSFGNEQFF.

The rearrangement joins TRBV12-3 or TRBV12-4 to TRBJ2-5; no clear D. There are 14 residues in the CDR3. The V gene lost 6 bases and the J gene lost 5 bases, with 16 bases spanning the gap. CDR3 sequence: CASSPPRGWETQYF. The CDR3, as DNA: TGTGCCAGCAGCCCGCCCAGAGGTTGGGAGACCCAGTACTTC.

The chain joins TRBV6-5 to TRBJ1-2; D ambiguous. V was shortened by 2 bases and J by 7 bases, with 11 bases between the two germline ends. Per germline, CDR1 MNHEY and CDR2 SVGAGI. The CDR3 extends over 13 amino acids. The CDR3 protein is CASSYKPGSGYTF. The CDR3 DNA reads as TGTGCCAGCAGTTACAAGCCTGGATCTGGCTACACCTTC.

The chain uses TRBV4-2 and TRBJ2-1; tentatively, D is TRBD1 (6 bases). This CDR3 is built from 17 residues. Trimming took 0 bases from V and 1 from J, leaving 13 bases between them. In germline, CDR1 is LGHNA, CDR2 YNFKEQ. Here the CDR3 reads CASSQDLARGSYNEQFF. CDR3 sequence (DNA): TGTGCCAGCAGCCAAGATCTAGCCAGGGGTTCCTACAATGAGCAGTTCTTC.

J is TRBJ1-4 and V is TRBV29-1; TRBD1 is a possible D gene (6 bases). There are 13 residues in the CDR3. Germline V gene lookup returns CDR1 SQVTM and CDR2 ANQGSEA. V shed 5 bases and J shed 8 bases, with 15 bases lying between them. Written as DNA, the CDR3 is TGCAGCGTTCGGCAACAGGGTTGGGAAAAACTGTTTTTT. Translated: CSVRQQGWEKLFF.